This entry concerns a single T cell receptor (beta chain). Germline V gene data show CDR1 as LGHNA and CDR2 as YNFKEQ. The V end was cut by 4 bases, the J end by 2 bases, with 10 bases between. This CDR3 has 14 amino acids. Measured with immunoSEQ multiplex PCR; TCRdb has only the in-frame clones, and not every one. The repertoire holds about 150,000 clones, with around 84% as singletons. The source of the sample is a study of blood T cell repertoires in COVID-19. The sample was peripheral blood. The clonotype originates from a man at least 80 years old with acute or convalescent COVID-19. The rearrangement joins TRBV4-2 to TRBJ2-3, with unresolved D. The CDR3 region is CASSLGSNTDTQYF. The CDR3 DNA follows: TGTGCCAGCAGCCTCGGGTCAAACACAGATACGCAGTATTTT.